The present entry profiles one T cell receptor beta chain with its context. This record comes from a study of response to subunit inactivated influenza vaccine. A single record per CDR3 protein comes from TCRdb applying MiXCR to the RT-PCR reads. The sample lists 500,000 to 700,000 distinct CDR3 sequences, approximately 24% occurring once. Germline V gene data show CDR1 as PRHDT and CDR2 as FYEKMQ (reference sequence). The CDR3 is 15 residues long. Trimming cost V 5 bases and J 8 bases, with 20 bases left between them. The sample was also reused in another study, on T cells expressing NK-cell markers. Per that paper: What made the TCR beta cDNA was 5'RACE template switching with UMIs. Sorted CD3+CD56+NKG2C+, CD3+CD56+NKG2C- and CD3+CD56-NKG2C+ T cells provided the TCR beta repertoires.

The chain carries TRBV13 and TRBJ2-3; the D gene is possibly TRBD2 (7 bases). The receptor was isolated from a man aged 50 or older who received an inactivated influenza vaccine. The sample consisted of CD4+ T cells sorted from PBMCs, taken roughly 12 days after vaccination. The CDR3 loop reads CASSTGGAGGVTQYF. CDR3 DNA sequence: TGTGCCAGCAGCACTGGGGGGGCCGGGGGTGTTACGCAGTATTTT.